Shown below are 29 T cell receptor beta chains from a single sample sequenced in a study of shared clonotypes between healthy human individuals. Assay used: immunoSEQ multiplex PCR; TCRdb lists only in-frame clones, some missing. The sample includes around 1.6 million clones, approximately 98% of them seen just once. Sequences were obtained from naive CD4+ T cells sorted from blood. Indicated subset: CD45RA+ positively selected. The receptors were sampled from a man aged 30 to 39 in good health.

This chain joins TRBV19 and TRBJ2-1; 8 bases line up with TRBD2. V lost 3 bases to trimming and J lost 8 bases; unmatched junction nucleotides: 12. The CDR3 extends over 16 amino acids. Germline CDR1 reads LNHDA; CDR2 reads SQIVND (reference sequence). In DNA, the CDR3 is TGTGCCAGTAGTATTAAGGCGGGAGGATTTTATGATGAGCAGTTCTTC. Translated: CASSIKAGGFYDEQFF.

The genes are TRBV5-4 and TRBJ2-7, with 7 bases identical to TRBD2. The CDR3 has 15 residues. J lost 1 base, V lost 4 bases, and 8 bases had no gene match. CDR1 is SGHNT and CDR2 is YYREEE in the germline V gene (reference sequence). In DNA, the CDR3 is TGTGCCAGCAGCCTTGCGGGGGATACATCCTACGAGCAGTACTTC. Encoded protein: CASSLAGDTSYEQYF.

The J gene is TRBJ1-5, the V gene TRBV15, with TRBD1 identical over 10 bases. This CDR3 contains 14 residues. Per the germline V gene, CDR1 is LNHNV and CDR2 is YYDKDF (reference sequence). V shed 5 bases, J shed 5 bases, and the junction held 3 bases outside the gene matches. This chain's CDR3 is CATSFGQGDQPQHF. In DNA, the CDR3 is TGTGCCACCAGCTTTGGACAGGGGGATCAGCCCCAGCATTTT.

The rearrangement links TRBV29-1 to TRBJ2-1, with TRBD2 identical over 7 bases. Germline CDR1 and CDR2: SQVTM and ANQGSEA. This CDR3 is 14 amino acids long. V trimming: 3 bases; J trimming: 1 base; junction bases outside the gene matches: 3. CDR3 sequence reads: CSVDGRESYNEQFF. Written as DNA, the CDR3 is TGCAGCGTTGACGGGCGGGAGTCCTACAATGAGCAGTTCTTC.

The chain carries TRBV5-6 and TRBJ2-7; TRBD1 matches 7 bases. Trimming took 4 bases from V and 3 from J; bases not matched to a gene: 4. This CDR3 region has 13 residues. The germline V gene has CDR1 SGHDT and CDR2 YYEEEE. The CDR3 sequence is CASSADRVYEQYF. CDR3 bases: TGTGCCAGCAGCGCAGACAGGGTCTACGAGCAGTACTTC.

The rearrangement joins TRBV7-8 to TRBJ2-7; 11 bases match TRBD1. Trimming at V came to 1 base and at J to 6 bases, leaving 20 bases not matched to a gene. Per germline, CDR1 SGHVS and CDR2 FQNEAQ. This CDR3 contains 20 residues. The CDR3 DNA reads as TGTGCCAGCAGCTTAGAGGTTTTGAGGGAAAGGGACAGGGGGACCGCCGAGCAGTACTTC. This encodes CASSLEVLRERDRGTAEQYF. The variable domain in full, with the rest retrieved from reference TRBV7-8 and TRBJ2-7, is GAGVSQSPRYKVAKRGQDVALRCDPISGHVSLFWYQQALGQGPEFLTYFQNEAQLDKSGLPSDRFFAERPEGSVSTLKIQRTQQEDSAVYLCASSLEVLRERDRGTAEQYFGPGTRLTVT.

This chain connects TRBV30 to TRBJ1-2, with D perhaps matching TRBD1 (6 bases). The CDR3 length is 13 residues. The V gene lost 6 bases and the J gene lost 5 bases, with 16 bases spanning the gap. Germline lookup yields CDR1 GTSNPN and CDR2 SVGIG (reference sequence). CDR3 loop: CACRTGSRYGYTF. In DNA form, the CDR3 reads TGTGCCTGCAGAACAGGGTCCAGGTATGGCTACACCTTC.

The rearrangement uses TRBV10-3 and TRBJ2-3, with 8 bases aligning to TRBD2. Unmatched junction bases numbered 7, after V lost 2 bases and J lost 0 bases. This CDR3 is 17 amino acids long. Germline CDR1 is ENHRY and CDR2 is SYGVKD. This CDR3 reads CAISEESGSPSTDTQYF. CDR3 sequence (DNA): TGTGCCATCAGTGAGGAAAGCGGGAGCCCTAGCACAGATACGCAGTATTTT.

The chain is built from TRBV10-3 and TRBJ1-1; TRBD1 agrees at 9 bases. With V trimmed by 2 bases and J by 11 bases, 6 bases remained unmatched. The CDR3 is 13 residues long. Germline CDR1 and CDR2: ENHRY and SYGVKD. CDR3 residues: CAISEIQGAGAFF. The CDR3 coding sequence is TGTGCCATCAGTGAGATACAGGGGGCCGGGGCTTTCTTT.

The chain couples TRBV5-1 to TRBJ2-7; the D is unclear. CDR1 SGHRS and CDR2 YFSETQ come from the germline V gene. V lost 4 bases, J lost 3 bases, and 5 bases lay in between. The CDR3 consists of 11 residues. CDR3 in DNA: TGCGCCAGCAGCAAGAACTACGAGCAGTACTTC. Translating it yields CASSKNYEQYF.

In the case of this clone: The same CDR3 also results from other DNA sequences found in this sample. V is TRBV5-4 and J is TRBJ2-5; TRBD1 matches 10 bases. Germline CDR1 is SGHNT and CDR2 is YYREEE (reference sequence). The CDR3 has 14 residues. Trimming at V came to 2 bases and at J to 4 bases, leaving 2 bases not matched to a gene. CDR3 residues: CASSLGQGGETQYF. In nucleotides, the CDR3 is TGTGCCAGCAGCTTAGGACAGGGGGGAGAGACCCAGTACTTC.

V and J are TRBV9 and TRBJ2-1; 7 bases match TRBD2. J gave up 5 bases and V 2 bases, and 10 bases lay outside the gene matches. Germline values: CDR1 SGDLS, CDR2 YYNGEE. The CDR3 contains 16 residues. CDR3 sequence (DNA): TGTGCCAGCAGCGTGGGCAACCGGGACTACAACAATGAGCAGTTCTTC. It yields the protein CASSVGNRDYNNEQFF.

Remarks on this clone: Additional DNA sequences in this sample encode the identical CDR3. This CDR3 is CASSRDRETQYF. CDR3 in DNA: TGTGCCAGCAGCCGGGACCGAGAGACCCAGTACTTC. The V and J genes are TRBV5-4 and TRBJ2-5; D possibly uses TRBD1 or TRBD2 (5 bases each). The germline gives CDR1 SGHNT, CDR2 YYREEE (reference sequence). The V end lost 4 bases, the J end lost 4 bases, and 8 bases lay between the germline ends. The CDR3 spans 12 residues.

The chain has TRBV5-1 and TRBJ1-4; maybe TRBD1 (5 bases). The CDR3 totals 18 residues. Germline V gene sequence: CDR1 SGHRS, CDR2 YFSETQ. V was cut by 2 bases and J by 4 bases, with 21 bases left in between. The CDR3 sequence: CASSLSTGGVRGNEKLFF. CDR3 bases: TGCGCCAGCAGCTTATCTACCGGAGGTGTGAGGGGTAATGAAAAACTGTTTTTT.

This clone was seen only once. V usage is TRBV6-5 and J usage is TRBJ2-5; D is perhaps TRBD2 (5 bases). The CDR3 runs to 12 residues. Trimming left V 6 bases short and J 4 bases short, with 9 bases between. Germline V gene data show CDR1 as MNHEY and CDR2 as SVGAGI. The CDR3 DNA sequence: TGTGCCAGCAGCAGAGGAGGAGAGACCCAGTACTTC. It codes for CASSRGGETQYF.

The gene calls are TRBV7-6 and TRBJ2-3, with no clear D. CDR3 length: 16 residues. Deletions cut 1 base from V and 0 bases from J, with 11 bases between. The germline gives CDR1 SGHVS, CDR2 FNYEAQ. The CDR3 DNA sequence: TGTGCCAGCAGCTTAGGTGCTAGATCTAGCACAGATACGCAGTATTTT. Translation: CASSLGARSSTDTQYF.

This clone appeared once. Different DNA sequences within this sample yield the same CDR3. The chain uses TRBV5-4 and TRBJ2-3, with 14 bases matching TRBD2. There are 16 residues in the CDR3. V lost 4 bases and J lost 3; bases outside the gene matches: 4. Germline CDR1 reads SGHNT; CDR2 reads YYREEE (reference sequence). DNA of the CDR3: TGTGCCAGCAGCCGGGGGACTAGCGGGAGAACAGATACGCAGTATTTT. Translating it yields CASSRGTSGRTDTQYF.

V usage is TRBV7-2 and J usage is TRBJ2-7; D gene uncertain. V lost 1 base and J 5 bases, leaving 9 bases between the germline ends. The CDR3 is 13 amino acids. Germline lookup yields CDR1 SGHTA and CDR2 FQGNSA. CDR3 bases: TGTGCCAGCAGCTTAGAGGGCCACCACGAGCAGTACTTC. This translates into CASSLEGHHEQYF.

The gene calls are TRBV10-3 and TRBJ2-2, with a weak D call TRBD2 (6 bases). Germline V gives CDR1 ENHRY, CDR2 SYGVKD. V was shortened by 0 bases and J by 4 bases, with 15 bases between the two germline ends. This CDR3 has 17 residues. The CDR3: CAISESRGGSGTGELFF. CDR3 nucleotide sequence: TGTGCCATCAGTGAGTCGCGTGGGGGGTCGGGCACCGGGGAGCTGTTTTTT.

The chain couples TRBV28 to TRBJ1-1, with D uncertain. CDR1 and CDR2 from the germline V gene are MDHEN and SYDVKM. V lost 6 bases and J lost 5, with 10 bases in between. The CDR3 contains 12 residues. The CDR3 here is CASRVRVTEAFF. CDR3 DNA: TGTGCCAGCAGGGTTAGGGTAACTGAAGCTTTCTTT.

The chain joins TRBV19 to TRBJ2-1; 11 bases map to TRBD2. In germline, CDR1 is LNHDA, CDR2 SQIVND (reference sequence). With V trimmed by 2 bases and J by 10 bases, 7 bases remained unmatched. This CDR3 has 15 residues. CDR3: CASSIITSGSKEQFF. The CDR3 DNA reads as TGTGCCAGTAGTATAATTACTAGCGGGAGTAAAGAGCAGTTCTTC.

In regard to this clone: The sample holds other DNA sequences that translate to the same CDR3. The rearrangement links TRBV5-6 to TRBJ2-7; 9 bases align to TRBD1. Per germline, CDR1 SGHDT and CDR2 YYEEEE. The CDR3 sequence is 14 residues long. The J segment lost 1 base and the V segment lost 5 bases, leaving 4 bases of the junction unmatched. CDR3 sequence reads: CASRGTGSSYEQYF. CDR3 DNA sequence: TGTGCCAGCAGGGGGACAGGGAGTTCCTACGAGCAGTACTTC. Looking up the rest from reference TRBV5-6 and TRBJ2-7 gives the full variable domain: DAGVTQSPTHLIKTRGQQVTLRCSPKSGHDTVSWYQQALGQGPQFIFQYYEEEERQRGNFPDRFSGHQFPNYSSELNVNALLLGDSALYLCASRGTGSSYEQYFGPGTRLTVT.

This clone was observed once. The chain links TRBV11-3 to TRBJ1-1; D uncertain. Trimming pared 5 bases from V and 1 base from J, leaving 8 bases between. Germline V gives CDR1 SGHNT, CDR2 YENEEA. The CDR3 spans 13 residues. This CDR3 is CASSARWNTEAFF. DNA of the CDR3: TGTGCCAGCAGCGCCCGATGGAACACTGAAGCTTTCTTT.

The chain is built from TRBV13 and TRBJ2-2, with TRBD2 as a possible D gene (7 bases). Germline-derived CDR1 and CDR2 are PRHDT and FYEKMQ (reference sequence). Trimming stripped 1 base from V and 6 bases from J, with 27 bases between. The CDR3 loop spans 20 amino acids. Here the CDR3 DNA reads TGTGCCAGCAGCTTAGTCCCTCCGATAGGGGGGGGCGATCGTCCCGGGGAGCTGTTTTTT. Translated: CASSLVPPIGGGDRPGELFF.

In its sample, this clone was seen once. The genes are TRBV4-3 and TRBJ2-7; perhaps TRBD2 as D (6 bases). This CDR3 spans 14 amino acids. Deletions cut 3 bases from V and 5 bases from J, with 14 bases between. Germline V gives CDR1 LGHNA, CDR2 YSLEER. The CDR3 region has the DNA TGCGCCAGCAGCCATAGGACTATCTGGGACGAGCAGTACTTC. It codes for CASSHRTIWDEQYF.

The chain couples TRBV4-3 to TRBJ1-1, with D possibly being TRBD1 (5 bases). Germline CDR1 reads LGHNA; CDR2 reads YSLEER. This CDR3 contains 17 residues. Deletions cut 0 bases from V and 2 bases from J, with 16 bases between. CDR3 coding DNA: TGCGCCAGCAGCCAAGAGTCAGTAGGGGTGATCAACACTGAAGCTTTCTTT. It codes for CASSQESVGVINTEAFF.

This chain uses TRBV4-1 with TRBJ1-5, with D possibly being TRBD1 (6 bases). The germline V gene has CDR1 MGHRA and CDR2 YSYEKL. V was cut by 6 bases and J by 1 base, with 10 bases left in between. This CDR3 region has 14 residues. The DNA of the CDR3 is TGCGCCAGCAGGCGGACAGAAAGCAATCAGCCCCAGCATTTT. It specifies CASRRTESNQPQHF.

The chain recombines TRBV6-1 with TRBJ2-1; the D call may be TRBD1 or TRBD2 (5 bases each). V dropped 6 bases and J dropped 2 bases, with 11 bases sitting between them. Per the germline V gene, CDR1 is MNHNS and CDR2 is SASEGT. This CDR3 contains 14 residues. The CDR3 is CASRRGLAYNEQFF. In DNA form, the CDR3 reads TGTGCCAGCAGGAGGGGTTTAGCCTACAATGAGCAGTTCTTC.

This clone showed up just once. The chain joins TRBV7-2 to TRBJ2-2, with D perhaps TRBD1 or TRBD2 (5 bases each). The germline V gene encodes CDR1 SGHTA and CDR2 FQGNSA. This CDR3 comprises 15 residues. Trimming left V 1 base short and J 6 bases short, with 12 bases between. CDR3 amino acids: CASSLGSGTPGELFF. For the CDR3, the DNA is TGTGCCAGCAGCTTAGGATCGGGGACCCCCGGGGAGCTGTTTTTT. Complete variable domain (other parts from reference TRBV7-2 and TRBJ2-2): GAGVSQSPSNKVTEKGKDVELRCDPISGHTALYWYRQSLGQGLEFLIYFQGNSAPDKSGLPSDRFSAERTGGSVSTLTIQRTQQEDSAVYLCASSLGSGTPGELFFGEGSRLTVL.